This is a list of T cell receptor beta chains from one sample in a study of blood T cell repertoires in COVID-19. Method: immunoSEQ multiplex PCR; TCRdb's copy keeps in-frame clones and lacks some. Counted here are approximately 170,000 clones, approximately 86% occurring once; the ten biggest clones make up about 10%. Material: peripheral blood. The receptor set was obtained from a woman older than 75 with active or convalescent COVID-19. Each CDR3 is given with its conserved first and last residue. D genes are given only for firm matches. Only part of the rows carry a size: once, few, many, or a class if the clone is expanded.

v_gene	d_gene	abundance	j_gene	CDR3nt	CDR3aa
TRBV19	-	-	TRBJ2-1	TGTGCCAGTAGTATCCAGGTCTACAATGAGCAGTTCTTC	CASSIQVYNEQFF
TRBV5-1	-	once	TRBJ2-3	TGCGCCAGCAGCCGACGGTGGGGGGACCCCACAGATACGCAGTATTTT	CASSRRWGDPTDTQYF
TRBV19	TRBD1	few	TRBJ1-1	TGTGCCAGTCGGACAGGGGGAAACACTGAAGCTTTCTTT	CASRTGGNTEAFF
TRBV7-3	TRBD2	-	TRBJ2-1	TGTGCCAGCACCATGGGACTAGCTTACAATGAGCAGTTCTTC	CASTMGLAYNEQFF
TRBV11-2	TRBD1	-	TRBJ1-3	TGTGCCAGCAGCTTAGGACCGGGACAGGGGTCCGGAAACACCATATATTTT	CASSLGPGQGSGNTIYF
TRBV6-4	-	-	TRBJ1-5	TGTGCCAGCAGGGACACAGGGATCGCTGGCAATCAGCCCCAGCATTTT	CASRDTGIAGNQPQHF
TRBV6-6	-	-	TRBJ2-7	TGTGCCAGCCTTGGTAGCCACATCTCCTACGAGCAGTACTTC	CASLGSHISYEQYF
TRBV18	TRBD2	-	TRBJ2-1	TGTGCCAGCTCACCGACCCTAGCGGGAGACAACAATGAGCAGTTCTTC	CASSPTLAGDNNEQFF
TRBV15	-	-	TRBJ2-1	TGTGCCACCAGCAGAGACAGGGGAGAGCAGTTCTTC	CATSRDRGEQFF
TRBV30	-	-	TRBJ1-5	TGTGCCTGGAGTGGGACAAGCAATCAGCCCCAGCATTTT	CAWSGTSNQPQHF
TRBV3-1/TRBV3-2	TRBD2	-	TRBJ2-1	TGTGCCAGCAGCCTAGCGGGCTACAATGAGCAGTTCTTC	CASSLAGYNEQFF
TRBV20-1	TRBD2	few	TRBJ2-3	TGCAGTGCTAGTTTGGGAGGGGCGGGAGTAGCAGATACGCAGTATTTT	CSASLGGAGVADTQYF
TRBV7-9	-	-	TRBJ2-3	TGTGCCAGCAGCCCCCCGGGGACAGATACGCAGTATTTT	CASSPPGTDTQYF
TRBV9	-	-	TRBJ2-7	TGTGCCAGCAGCGTAACAGGTTCCTACGAGCAGTACTTC	CASSVTGSYEQYF
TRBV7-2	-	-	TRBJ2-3	TGTGCCAGCAGCTTAGGAGGAACGGGCACAGATACGCAGTATTTT	CASSLGGTGTDTQYF
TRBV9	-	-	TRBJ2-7	TGTGCCAGCAGCGTAGATAGCTGGGCCTACGAGCAGTACTTC	CASSVDSWAYEQYF
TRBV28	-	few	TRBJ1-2	TGTGCCAGCAGTTTAGAGGACAGCTATGGCTACACCTTC	CASSLEDSYGYTF